These 9 T cell receptor beta chains share one sample of origin, sequenced in a study of T-cell reconstitution after alpha-beta-depleted transplantation in children. Unique molecular identifiers were incorporated when the TCRbeta library was constructed. TCRdb re-derived calls from the PCR reads in MiXCR, one entry per CDR3 protein. The sample has 100,000 or so distinct CDR3 sequences, more than 9% seen once. Source: PBMCs from the stem cell graft donor, taken from the stem cell graft. All receptors come from a human donor who donated a stem cell graft to a child with inherited bone marrow failure.

This clonotype was counted at least ten times. The chain uses TRBV7-3 and TRBJ2-5; 10 bases are a match to TRBD2. Trimming at V came to 4 bases and at J to 5 bases, leaving 7 bases not matched to a gene. This CDR3 is built from 15 residues. The germline CDR1 and CDR2 sequences are SGHTA and FQGTGA. CDR3 in amino acids: CASSSSGGADETQYF. The CDR3 bases are TGTGCCAGCAGCTCCAGCGGGGGGGCTGATGAGACCCAGTACTTC.

Many counts were recorded for this clonotype. The J gene is TRBJ2-1, the V gene TRBV7-3; no clear D. V lost 5 bases and J lost 0, with 11 bases in between. Germline loops: CDR1 SGHTA, CDR2 FQGTGA. The CDR3 contains 15 residues. The CDR3 sequence is CASSPRRNSYNEQFF. In DNA form, the CDR3 reads TGTGCCAGCAGCCCGAGGCGTAACTCCTACAATGAGCAGTTCTTC.

By share, this clonotype ranks as medium-sized. The rearrangement joins TRBV7-9 to TRBJ1-2, with no clear D. The CDR3 has 14 amino acids. The V and J ends lost 5 bases and 7 bases respectively, with 17 bases between them. CDR1 and CDR2 from the germline V gene are SEHNR and FQNEAQ (reference sequence). CDR3 in amino acids: CASSEDGGYVGYTF. For the CDR3, the DNA is TGTGCCAGCAGCGAAGACGGAGGGTACGTTGGCTACACCTTC.

There are many counts of this clonotype. The V and J genes are TRBV7-9 and TRBJ1-1; D perhaps matches TRBD1 (5 bases). Trimming stripped 5 bases from V and 0 bases from J, with 16 bases between. This CDR3 is built from 16 residues. Germline V gene lookup returns CDR1 SEHNR and CDR2 FQNEAQ (reference sequence). The CDR3 spells CASSPGTALMNTEAFF. DNA for the CDR3: TGTGCCAGCAGCCCCGGGACTGCCCTCATGAACACTGAAGCTTTCTTT.

This clonotype was seen many times. V is TRBV5-1 and J is TRBJ1-5; possible D gene TRBD1, 6 bases. Germline-derived CDR1 and CDR2 are SGHRS and YFSETQ. The CDR3 totals 14 residues. V lost 4 bases and J 4 bases, leaving 12 bases between the germline ends. The CDR3 here is CASSTGTPNQPQHF. CDR3 sequence (DNA): TGCGCCAGCAGCACAGGGACACCAAATCAGCCCCAGCATTTT.

This clonotype was found many times. The chain carries TRBV7-9 and TRBJ1-2; the D gene is possibly TRBD1 (6 bases). The length of the CDR3 is 15 residues. Trimming stripped 8 bases from V and 5 bases from J, with 21 bases between. The germline gives CDR1 SEHNR, CDR2 FQNEAQ (reference sequence). For the CDR3, the DNA is TGTGCCAGCGGGATACAGGGAAACGATTTATATGGCTACACCTTC. It is translated as CASGIQGNDLYGYTF.

To note about this clonotype: A much larger clone is a single base away; this may be a read error. V usage is TRBV4-3 and J usage is TRBJ1-1, with 7 bases that match TRBD1. Per germline, CDR1 LGHNA and CDR2 YSLEER. CDR3 length: 14 amino acids. Losses at the gene ends were 3 bases for V and 3 bases for J; bases not matched to a gene: 4. DNA of the CDR3: TGCGCCAGCAGCCACTGGGACAGAGACACTGAAGCTTTCTTT. Its protein product is CASSHWDRDTEAFF.

This chain joins TRBV6-2 or TRBV6-3 and TRBJ2-2; the D call may be TRBD1 or TRBD2 (6 bases each). This CDR3 is built from 14 residues. The germline V and J ends were trimmed by 10 bases and 6 bases, with 18 bases remaining between them. Germline V gene data show CDR1 as MNHEY and CDR2 as SVGEGT. The CDR3 loop reads CANKGGQAAGELFF. The CDR3 DNA reads as TGTGCCAACAAAGGGGGGCAGGCTGCCGGGGAGCTGTTTTTT.

Many counts were recorded for this clonotype. The chain combines TRBV12-3 or TRBV12-4 with TRBJ1-5; D perhaps matches TRBD1 (5 bases). CDR3 length: 13 residues. The V end was cut by 11 bases, the J end by 5 bases, with 16 bases between. Here the CDR3 DNA reads TGTGCCTCAGCCTGGGGGGAGTATCAGCCCCAGCATTTT. Translated, it gives CASAWGEYQPQHF.